This T cell receptor (beta chain) emerged from a study of human T cells and chemical hapten exposure. About the study: Patients, chiefly female, had alopecia areata, totalis or universalis.

The time point here: pre-sensitization, week 0. Treatment in this sample: therapeutic diphenylcyclopropenone sensitization with weekly scalp DPC. Unfractionated whole blood yielded the extracted total RNA. There are many counts of this clonotype. TCRdb independently ran MiXCR on the RACE reads; one entry per CDR3 protein. The table has 300,000 to 400,000 distinct CDR3 sequences, about 5.1% seen once; the top ten hold 2.5% to 3%. CDR3 length: 13 residues. Trimming took off 2 bases at V and 6 bases at J, with 12 bases between the two ends. CDR1 is SGHRS and CDR2 is YFSETQ in the germline V gene. The clonotype was recovered from a woman between 45 and 65 years old with alopecia areata. Some clones in this sample may be carry-over from other donors' samples. This chain uses TRBV5-1 with TRBJ2-7; D may correspond to TRBD1 or TRBD2 (6 bases each). The sample in question was whole blood, obtained in connection with sensitization to the hapten diphenylcyclopropenone (DPC). The CDR3 sequence is CASSFEGGVEQYF. The CDR3 DNA reads TGCGCCAGCAGCTTCGAGGGGGGAGTCGAGCAGTACTTC. Full variable domain (rest looked up from reference TRBV5-1 and TRBJ2-7): KAGVTQTPRYLIKTRGQQVTLSCSPISGHRSVSWYQQTPGQGLQFLFEYFSETQRNKGNFPGRFSGRQFSNSRSEMNVSTLELGDSALYLCASSFEGGVEQYFGPGTRLTVT.